This TCR beta chain derives from a study of cytomegalovirus exposure and HLA in healthy donors. Overall study results and limits: A later analysis, which compared TCR beta chains of equal frequency, found the HLA-associated ones more clonally expanded. In an earlier analysis, in under 700 donors, most V segments appeared productive either ~87% or ~30% of the time. As a later analysis revealed, the rate of TCR association differed by HLA locus, with DRB1 most and HLA-C fewest.

Trimming stripped 6 bases from V and 3 bases from J, with 18 bases between. The germline CDR1 and CDR2 sequences are SNHLY and FYNNEI. CDR3 length: 15 amino acids. Researchers ran the PCR with 60 Vbeta and 13 Jbeta primers. The assay was immunoSEQ multiplex PCR, and TCRdb's table has in-frame clones only and misses some. Of 99,000 or so clones in the sample, less than 85% were seen once. Regarding this clone: Antigen unknown.

The origin of this receptor is a woman under 30 in good health and CMV-seropositive. The J gene is TRBJ2-7, the V gene TRBV2, with a weak D call TRBD1 (7 bases). The sequenced material came from PBMCs. The CDR3 nucleotides are TGTGCCAGCAGGAAGGAGGGACAGTTACACTACGAGCAGTACTTC. Translating it yields CASRKEGQLHYEQYF.